This TCR beta chain is drawn from a study of T cell clonality in common variable immunodeficiency. General study findings and limits: CVID subjects shared fewer TCRbeta clones than healthy controls did. Common variable immunodeficiency TCR beta sequences reportedly had fewer deletions and N-nucleotide insertions.

Germline lookup yields CDR1 SGHTA and CDR2 FQGNSA. Trimming shortened V by 1 base and J by 8 bases, and 12 bases separated the two germline ends. The CDR3 is 14 residues long. Equal genomic DNA amounts from CVID and control samples were sequenced. Sequenced by immunoSEQ multiplex PCR; TCRdb stores in-frame clones only, minus some. Altogether about 52,000 clones were found in the sample, and no singletons occur. This clone has just a few counts. Antigen unknown. The CDR3 end is not reached by the read, which stops 3 residues before it; the germline J gene fills it in. The sequenced sample consisted of peripheral blood mononuclear cells. The chain combines TRBV7-2 with TRBJ2-1; the D gene is possibly TRBD1 (5 bases). This TCR was sampled from a person aged 18-70 years in good health. CDR3 DNA (partial): TGTGCCAGCAGCTTAGTAAAGGGGAAGTATGAG. Translation gives CASSLVKGKYE. The CDR3 reads in full as CASSLVKGKYEQFF.